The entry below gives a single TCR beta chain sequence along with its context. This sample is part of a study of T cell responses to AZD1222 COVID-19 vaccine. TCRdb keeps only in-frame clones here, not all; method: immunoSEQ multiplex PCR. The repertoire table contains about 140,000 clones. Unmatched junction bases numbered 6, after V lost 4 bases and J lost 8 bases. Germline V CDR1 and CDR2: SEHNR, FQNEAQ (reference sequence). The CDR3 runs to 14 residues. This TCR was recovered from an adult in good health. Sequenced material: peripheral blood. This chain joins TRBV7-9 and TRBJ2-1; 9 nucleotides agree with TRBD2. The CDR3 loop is CASSSGGGADEQFF. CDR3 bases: TGTGCCAGCAGCTCCGGCGGGGGGGCAGATGAGCAGTTCTTC.